The next 14 T cell receptor beta chains were all read from a single sample in a study of T cells in Graves' hyperthyroidism and ophthalmopathy (dated by TCRdb to the late 2010s). Libraries were prepared through multiplex PCR. TCRdb records Illumina HiSeq 2000 as the sequencer. Amplification of TCR beta CDR3 regions was carried out from RNA transcripts. The first round of RT-PCR for the TCR CDR3 was performed with the HTBI primer set and the Qiagen OneStep RT-PCR kit. Using fastp at Q25 and MiXCR, TCRdb reprocessed the public reads and kept productive beta chains. Rows are unified per CDR3 protein, each entry keeping the most common DNA and genes. For this sample the table gives 400,000 or so distinct CDR3 sequences, of which around 15% were detected only once. Jointly, the top ten make up approximately 19% of the sample. Specimen: blood. Receptors were obtained from a woman in her sixties or seventies with Graves' ophthalmopathy.

This clonotype was seen more than once but under ten times. The rearrangement joins TRBV20-1 to TRBJ2-3, with D possibly being TRBD1 or TRBD2 (6 bases each). V was pared by 7 bases and J by 5 bases, with 16 bases between. The germline V gene has CDR1 DFQATT and CDR2 SNEGSKA (reference sequence). There are 13 residues in the CDR3. The CDR3 spells CSEVGRGGDTQYF. Here the CDR3 DNA reads TGCAGTGAGGTGGGCAGGGGAGGAGATACGCAGTATTTT.

This clonotype was seen many times. J is TRBJ2-7 and V is TRBV11-2, with D perhaps being TRBD1 or TRBD2 (5 bases each). Per the germline V gene, CDR1 is SGHAT and CDR2 is FQNNGV. Trimming pared 5 bases from V and 5 bases from J, leaving 10 bases between. There are 12 residues in the CDR3. The CDR3 region has the DNA TGTGCCAGCAGCCCAGGGACGCACGAGCAGTACTTC. Protein: CASSPGTHEQYF. The full variable domain, with the rest looked up from reference TRBV11-2 and TRBJ2-7, is EAGVAQSPRYKIIEKRQSVAFWCNPISGHATLYWYQQILGQGPKLLIQFQNNGVVDDSQLPKDRFSAERLKGVDSTLKIQPAKLEDSAVYLCASSPGTHEQYFGPGTRLTVT.

This clonotype was found many times. The rearrangement uses TRBV6-1 and TRBJ1-1; a possible D gene is TRBD1 (6 bases). The germline gives CDR1 MNHNS, CDR2 SASEGT. Trimming cost V 4 bases and J 4 bases, with 13 bases left between them. This CDR3 region has 14 residues. The CDR3 reads CASSGTVLSTEAFF. CDR3 nucleotides: TGTGCCAGCAGTGGGACAGTTTTGAGCACTGAAGCTTTCTTT.

This chain joins TRBV4-1 and TRBJ2-7, with 11 bases aligning to TRBD2. The junction had 21 bases not matched to a gene; V was cut back by 4 bases and J by 4 bases. This CDR3 is 20 amino acids long. The germline CDR1 and CDR2 sequences are MGHRA and YSYEKL. The CDR3 DNA reads as TGCGCCAGCAGCCGACAACCGGGACAGGTCTCACTAGCGGGAGAATACGAGCAGTACTTC. It codes for CASSRQPGQVSLAGEYEQYF.

In this sample, this clonotype turned up many times. The chain employs TRBV3-1 and TRBJ2-3; 8 bases agree with TRBD2. V lost 5 bases and J lost 6; bases outside the gene matches: 10. The germline V gene encodes CDR1 LGHDT and CDR2 YNNKEL (reference sequence). The CDR3 runs 15 residues. CDR3 nucleotides: TGTGCCAGCAGCAAAACTAGCGGAAGGGGGGATACGCAGTATTTT. It encodes CASSKTSGRGDTQYF.

This clonotype was observed a handful of times. V gene TRBV12-3 or TRBV12-4 combines with J gene TRBJ2-1; TRBD2 matches 9 bases. The trim removed 6 bases at V and 4 bases at J, leaving 4 bases unmatched. The CDR3 has 14 amino acids. The CDR3, as DNA: TGTGCCAGCAGGCCTAGCGGGGCTTACAATGAGCAGTTCTTC. Translation gives CASRPSGAYNEQFF.

This clonotype appeared a few times. The genes are TRBV19 and TRBJ2-2; TRBD2 aligns across 7 bases. Per germline, CDR1 LNHDA and CDR2 SQIVND (reference sequence). The CDR3 has 17 amino acids. Trimming took 6 bases from V and 0 from J; bases not matched to a gene: 10. CDR3 in DNA: TGTGCCAGTAGGGGCGAAGCGGGAAACCCGAACACCGGGGAGCTGTTTTTT. The encoded protein is CASRGEAGNPNTGELFF.

This clonotype was seen ten or more times. The chain combines TRBV3-1 with TRBJ2-1; D is unclear. The germline CDR1 and CDR2 sequences are LGHDT and YNNKEL (reference sequence). This CDR3 is 14 amino acids long. Trimming pared 3 bases from V and 6 bases from J, leaving 12 bases between. The CDR3 spells CASSQEVGLNEQFF. The CDR3 bases are TGTGCCAGCAGCCAGGAAGTAGGGCTCAATGAGCAGTTCTTC.

This clonotype was counted many times. The chain joins TRBV10-3 to TRBJ2-3; 10 positions agree with TRBD2. This CDR3 has 14 residues. Germline trimming cut 7 bases from V and 4 bases from J; bases unmatched to any gene: 5. CDR1 and CDR2 from the germline V gene are ENHRY and SYGVKD. The CDR3 DNA follows: TGTGCCATCAAGGCTAGCGGGGGAGCAGATACGCAGTATTTT. Residues: CAIKASGGADTQYF.

This clonotype was counted at least ten times. The chain recombines TRBV3-1 with TRBJ1-1; no reliable D call. The length of the CDR3 is 12 residues. V was cut by 6 bases and J by 0 bases, with 5 bases left in between. Germline assignment: CDR1 LGHDT and CDR2 YNNKEL (reference sequence). The CDR3 DNA reads TGTGCCAGCAGAGGTATGAACACTGAAGCTTTCTTT. Amino acids: CASRGMNTEAFF.

This clonotype was observed at least ten times. This chain links TRBV20-1 with TRBJ2-1; 11 nucleotides align to TRBD2. This CDR3 is built from 15 residues. J gave up 5 bases and V 1 base, and 4 bases lay outside the gene matches. In germline, CDR1 is DFQATT, CDR2 SNEGSKA (reference sequence). In DNA form, the CDR3 reads TGCAGTGCTAGAGCTGTAGCGGGAGGGAACAATGAGCAGTTCTTC. As protein: CSARAVAGGNNEQFF.

The chain recombines TRBV20-1 with TRBJ2-5; D uncertain. Germline V gives CDR1 DFQATT, CDR2 SNEGSKA (reference sequence). Trimming left V 5 bases short and J 5 bases short, with 12 bases between. CDR3 length equals 12 residues. As DNA, the CDR3 is TGCAGTGCTGGAGTTGATATGGAGACCCAGTACTTC. Translated, it gives CSAGVDMETQYF.

Turning to this clonotype: This may be a read error: a much more frequent sequence differs by one nucleotide. CDR3 coding DNA: TGTGCCAGCAGTTCGAGTTTGGGCGGGAGGGCCGGGTACGAGCAGTACTTC. This sequence encodes CASSSSLGGRAGYEQYF. This rearrangement joins TRBV6-8 to TRBJ2-7; 9 nucleotides match TRBD2. CDR3 length: 17 residues. Trimming took 4 bases from V and 4 from J; bases not matched to a gene: 14. CDR1 is MNHGY and CDR2 is SAAAGT in the germline V gene.

This chain uses TRBV3-1 with TRBJ1-4; D is unresolved. CDR1 is LGHDT and CDR2 is YNNKEL in the germline V gene (reference sequence). CDR3 length equals 14 residues. V was cut by 6 bases and J by 6 bases, with 14 bases left in between. The DNA for the CDR3 is TGTGCCAGCAGAAACCGGGAAGAGGATGAAAAACTGTTTTTT. Protein: CASRNREEDEKLFF.